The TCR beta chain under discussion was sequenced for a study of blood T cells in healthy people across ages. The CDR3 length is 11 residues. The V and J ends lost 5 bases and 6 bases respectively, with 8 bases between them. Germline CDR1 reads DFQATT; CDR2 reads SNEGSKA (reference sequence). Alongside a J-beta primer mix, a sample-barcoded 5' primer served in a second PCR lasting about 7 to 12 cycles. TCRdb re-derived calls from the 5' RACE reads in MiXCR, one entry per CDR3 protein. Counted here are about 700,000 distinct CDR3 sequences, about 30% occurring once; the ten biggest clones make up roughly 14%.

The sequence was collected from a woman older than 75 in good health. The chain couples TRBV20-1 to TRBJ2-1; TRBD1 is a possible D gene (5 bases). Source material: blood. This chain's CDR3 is CSAATVNEQFF. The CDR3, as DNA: TGCAGTGCTGCGACAGTCAATGAGCAGTTCTTC.